The source of this T cell receptor (beta chain) is a study of graft-versus-host responses after intestinal transplantation. Turning to this clone: The antigen is unknown.

The germline CDR1 and CDR2 sequences are MNHNS and SASEGT. There are 14 residues in the CDR3. The V end was cut by 1 base, the J end by 4 bases, with 11 bases between. The method was immunoSEQ multiplex PCR; TCRdb's version includes in-frame clones alone and lacks a portion of them. Altogether about 100,000 clones are present, 90% to 95% being singletons, with the ten largest covering 6%. This clonotype was sampled from a human donor who received an intestinal transplant. The sample in question was unstimulated CD8+ T cells sorted from spleen or lymph node cells, obtained before intestinal transplant. The V call is TRBV6-1, the J call TRBJ2-7, with D perhaps matching TRBD1 (6 bases). CDR3 loop: CASSEGQVVYEQYF. CDR3 DNA: TGTGCCAGCAGTGAAGGACAGGTGGTTTACGAGCAGTACTTC.